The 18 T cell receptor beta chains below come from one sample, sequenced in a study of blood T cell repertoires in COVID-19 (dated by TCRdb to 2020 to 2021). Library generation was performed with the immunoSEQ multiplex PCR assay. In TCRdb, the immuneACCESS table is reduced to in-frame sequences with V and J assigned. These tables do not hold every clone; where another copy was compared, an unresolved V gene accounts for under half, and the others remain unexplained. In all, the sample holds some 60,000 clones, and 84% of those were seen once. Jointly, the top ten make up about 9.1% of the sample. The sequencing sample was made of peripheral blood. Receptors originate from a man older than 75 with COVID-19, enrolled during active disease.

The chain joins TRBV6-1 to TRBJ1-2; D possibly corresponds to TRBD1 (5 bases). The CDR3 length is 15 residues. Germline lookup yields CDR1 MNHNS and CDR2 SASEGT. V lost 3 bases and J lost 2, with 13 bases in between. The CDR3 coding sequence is TGTGCCAGCAGTGACGGGGGGAAAGGGAACTATGGCTACACCTTC. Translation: CASSDGGKGNYGYTF.

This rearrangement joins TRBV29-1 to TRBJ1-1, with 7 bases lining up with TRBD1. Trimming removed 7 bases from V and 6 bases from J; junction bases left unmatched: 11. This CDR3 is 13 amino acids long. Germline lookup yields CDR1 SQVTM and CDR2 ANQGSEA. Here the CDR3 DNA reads TGCAGCGGTCACACAGGGGCGGTATCTGAAGCTTTCTTT. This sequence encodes CSGHTGAVSEAFF.

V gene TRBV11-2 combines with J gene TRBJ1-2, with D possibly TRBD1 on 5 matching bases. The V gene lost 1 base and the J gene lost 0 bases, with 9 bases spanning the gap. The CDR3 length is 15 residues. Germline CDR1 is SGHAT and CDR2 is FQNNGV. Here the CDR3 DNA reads TGTGCCAGCAGCTTAGGTGGGGCCACTAACTATGGCTACACCTTC. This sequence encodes CASSLGGATNYGYTF.

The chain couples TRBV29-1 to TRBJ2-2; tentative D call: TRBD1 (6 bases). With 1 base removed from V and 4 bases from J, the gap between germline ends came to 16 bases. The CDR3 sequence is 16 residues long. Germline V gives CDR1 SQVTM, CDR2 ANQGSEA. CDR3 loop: CSVEGPPTGRTGELFF. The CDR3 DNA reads TGCAGCGTTGAAGGCCCACCGACAGGCCGCACCGGGGAGCTGTTTTTT.

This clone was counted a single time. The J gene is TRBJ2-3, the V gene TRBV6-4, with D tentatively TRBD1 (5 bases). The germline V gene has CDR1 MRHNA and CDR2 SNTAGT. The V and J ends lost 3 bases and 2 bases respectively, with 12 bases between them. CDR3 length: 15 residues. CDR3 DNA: TGTGCCAGCAGTGATGGCGGACACCACACAGATACGCAGTATTTT. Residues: CASSDGGHHTDTQYF.

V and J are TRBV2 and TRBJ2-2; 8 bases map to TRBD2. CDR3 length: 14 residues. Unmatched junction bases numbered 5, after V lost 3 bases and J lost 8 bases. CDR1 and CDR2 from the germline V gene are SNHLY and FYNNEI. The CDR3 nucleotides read TGTGCCAGCAGTGACCGGGGGGGCGCGGGGGAGCTGTTTTTT. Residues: CASSDRGGAGELFF.

The CDR3 bases are TGTGCCACCAGCAGAGATTGGGCAAGCTACGAGCAGTACGTC. Encoded protein: CATSRDWASYEQYV. The chain carries TRBV15 and TRBJ2-7; D remains ambiguous. Germline assignment: CDR1 LNHNV and CDR2 YYDKDF (reference sequence). The CDR3 contains 14 residues. V lost 0 bases to trimming and J lost 3 bases, with 9 bases between them.

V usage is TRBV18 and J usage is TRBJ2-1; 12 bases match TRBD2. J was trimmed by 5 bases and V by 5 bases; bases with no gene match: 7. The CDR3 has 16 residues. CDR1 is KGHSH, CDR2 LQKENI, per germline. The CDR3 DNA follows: TGTGCCAGCTCATCAAGACTAGCGGGGGTCAACAATGAGCAGTTCTTC. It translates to CASSSRLAGVNNEQFF.

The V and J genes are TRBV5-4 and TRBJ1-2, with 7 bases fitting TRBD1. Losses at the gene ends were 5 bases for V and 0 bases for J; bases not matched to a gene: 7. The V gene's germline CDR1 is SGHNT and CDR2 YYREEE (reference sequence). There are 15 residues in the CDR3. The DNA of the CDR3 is TGTGCCAGCAGGCCCGGGACAGAAGCTAACTATGGCTACACCTTC. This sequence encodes CASRPGTEANYGYTF. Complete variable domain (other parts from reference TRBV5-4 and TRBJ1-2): ETGVTQSPTHLIKTRGQQVTLRCSSQSGHNTVSWYQQALGQGPQFIFQYYREEENGRGNFPPRFSGLQFPNYSSELNVNALELDDSALYLCASRPGTEANYGYTFGSGTRLTVV.

For the CDR3, the DNA is TGCGCCAGCAGCTTGGGACTAGCGGGGAACACCGGGGAGCTGTTTTTT. It codes for CASSLGLAGNTGELFF. The V call is TRBV5-1, the J call TRBJ2-2; 10 bases fit TRBD2. The CDR3 length is 16 residues. Germline V lookup: CDR1 SGHRS, CDR2 YFSETQ. V gave up 0 bases and J gave up 1 base; unmatched junction bases: 0.

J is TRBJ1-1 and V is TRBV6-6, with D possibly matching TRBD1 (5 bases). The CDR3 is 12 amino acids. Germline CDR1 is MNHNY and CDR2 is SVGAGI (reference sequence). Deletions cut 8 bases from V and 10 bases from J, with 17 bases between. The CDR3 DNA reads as TGTGCCAGCTGGCCCCAGGGCGGGACAGCTTTCTTT. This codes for CASWPQGGTAFF.

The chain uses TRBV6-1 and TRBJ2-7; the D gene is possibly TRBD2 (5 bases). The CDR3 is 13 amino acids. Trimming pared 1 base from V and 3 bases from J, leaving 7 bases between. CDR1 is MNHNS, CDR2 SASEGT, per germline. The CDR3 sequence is CASSEEAGYEQYF. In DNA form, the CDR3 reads TGTGCCAGCAGTGAAGAGGCGGGCTACGAGCAGTACTTC.

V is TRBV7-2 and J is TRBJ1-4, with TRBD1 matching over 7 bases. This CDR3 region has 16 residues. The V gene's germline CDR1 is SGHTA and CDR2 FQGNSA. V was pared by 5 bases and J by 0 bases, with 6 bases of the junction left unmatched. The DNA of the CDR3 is TGTGCCAGCAGCCCAGGACAGGTCCCAACTAATGAAAAACTGTTTTTT. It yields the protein CASSPGQVPTNEKLFF.

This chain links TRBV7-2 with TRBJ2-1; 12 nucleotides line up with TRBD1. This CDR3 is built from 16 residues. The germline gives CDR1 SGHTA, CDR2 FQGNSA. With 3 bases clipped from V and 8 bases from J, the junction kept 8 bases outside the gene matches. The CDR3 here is CASSFGGTGGGHEQFF. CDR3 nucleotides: TGTGCCAGCAGCTTCGGCGGGACAGGGGGCGGGCATGAGCAGTTCTTC.

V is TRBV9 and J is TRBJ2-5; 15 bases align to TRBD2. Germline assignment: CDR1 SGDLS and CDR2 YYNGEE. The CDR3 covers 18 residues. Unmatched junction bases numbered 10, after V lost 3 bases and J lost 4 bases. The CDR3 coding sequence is TGTGCCAGCAGCGCGGGGCCGGGACTAGCGGGAGGAGGAGAGACCCAGTACTTC. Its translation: CASSAGPGLAGGGETQYF.

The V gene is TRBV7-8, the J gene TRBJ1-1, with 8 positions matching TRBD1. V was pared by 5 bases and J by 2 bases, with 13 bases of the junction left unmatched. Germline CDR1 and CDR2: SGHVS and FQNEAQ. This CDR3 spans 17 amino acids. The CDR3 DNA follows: TGTGCCAGCAGCCTTCGACAGGGGAAAACTGGAAACACTGAAGCTTTCTTT. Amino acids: CASSLRQGKTGNTEAFF.

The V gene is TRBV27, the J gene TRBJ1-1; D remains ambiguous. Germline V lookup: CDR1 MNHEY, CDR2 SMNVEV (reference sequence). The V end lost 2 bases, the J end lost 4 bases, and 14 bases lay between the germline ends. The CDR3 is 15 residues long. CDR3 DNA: TGTGCCAGCAGTTTAGGGTGGGCTGAAGGCACTGAAGCTTTCTTT. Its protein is CASSLGWAEGTEAFF.

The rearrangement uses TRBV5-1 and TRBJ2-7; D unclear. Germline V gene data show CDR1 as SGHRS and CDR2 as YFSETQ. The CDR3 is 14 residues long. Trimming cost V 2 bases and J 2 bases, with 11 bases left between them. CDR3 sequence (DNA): TGCGCCAGCAGCTTCCAGCAGGCCCCCTACGAGCAGTACTTC. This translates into CASSFQQAPYEQYF.